The clone carrying this TCR beta chain has a handful of counts. Its target is unknown. Library preparation (for TCRbeta) was performed with unique molecular identifiers. TCRdb itself ran the PCR reads through MiXCR, one entry per CDR3 protein. The sample yields approximately 520,000 distinct CDR3 sequences, over 9.5% seen once. The sample is drawn from a study of T-cell reconstitution after alpha-beta-depleted transplantation in children. Points from the study as a whole: A year post-transplant, T-cell counts and diversity derived mostly from newly produced T cells. Two months or so post-transplant, alpha-beta T cells reportedly derived from several hundred expanded graft clones.

The CDR3 extends over 17 amino acids. With 2 bases removed from V and 1 base from J, the gap between germline ends came to 18 bases. Per the germline V gene, CDR1 is KGHSH and CDR2 is LQKENI. The V and J genes are TRBV18 and TRBJ2-7, with a tentative D call TRBD1 (5 bases). This sample comprised PBMCs, mostly from graft donor cells, obtained 180 days after TCRalphabeta/CD19-depleted stem cell transplant. This TCR was recovered from a female patient aged 2-9 years who had a stem cell transplant for aplastic anemia, so the T cells may come from the graft donor. The CDR3 sequence: CASSPCEGVRPSYEQYF. CDR3 nucleotides: TGTGCCAGCTCACCATGCGAAGGGGTGAGACCTTCCTACGAGCAGTACTTC.